The rows below give T cell receptor beta chains drawn from one sample of a study of cytomegalovirus exposure and HLA in healthy donors. Clones were read by immunoSEQ multiplex PCR, and TCRdb kept only the in-frame ones, dropping some. There are some 170,000 clones in the sample; about 79% occur only once, and 6.3% lies in the top ten. Sequenced material: PBMCs. The receptors shown here come from a man aged 35 to 55 in good health and CMV-seropositive. The CDR3 runs from the conserved cysteine through the conserved F or W. Each record gives: V gene, D gene, clone size, J gene, CDR3 DNA, CDR3 protein. D genes are given only for firm matches. The size of a clone is reported for some rows only, either as once, few or many, or as a class for expanded clones.

>TRBV7-9|-|-|TRBJ1-5
TGTGCCAGCAGCTTTCTTGATCAGCCCCAGCATTTT
CASSFLDQPQHF
>TRBV7-2|TRBD2|-|TRBJ2-5
TGTGCCAGCAGCTTAACCAGCGGGAGCCCCCAAGAGACCCAGTACTTC
CASSLTSGSPQETQYF
>TRBV5-1|-|-|TRBJ1-1
TGCGCCAGCAGCGGAACTCAGGGGAACACTGAAGCTTTCTTT
CASSGTQGNTEAFF
>TRBV7-9|-|-|TRBJ2-5
TGTGCCAGCAGCCCAGTTAGCCAGACCCAGTACTTC
CASSPVSQTQYF
>TRBV29-1|TRBD1|few|TRBJ1-1
TGCAGCGTTGTGGGACAGAAGAACACTGAAGCTTTCTTT
CSVVGQKNTEAFF
>TRBV19|-|-|TRBJ2-5
TGTGCCAGTAGTATCGGCGGGATCGGGGAGACCCAGTACTTC
CASSIGGIGETQYF
>TRBV7-9|TRBD1|-|TRBJ2-3
TGTGCCAGCAGCATACGGGACAGGGGCAGCCTGGATACGCAGTATTTT
CASSIRDRGSLDTQYF
>TRBV5-1|-|-|TRBJ2-5
TGTGCCAGCAGCCCCGACAGGTCTGGGGAGGAGACCCAGTACTTC
CASSPDRSGEETQYF
>TRBV30|TRBD1|once|TRBJ1-4
TGTGCCTGGAGCACAGGGGGGCCTAATGAAAAACTGTTTTTT
CAWSTGGPNEKLFF
>TRBV4-1|TRBD2|-|TRBJ2-1
TGCGCCAGCAGCCAAATCGATATGGGACTAGCGGCTTACAATGAGCAGTTCTTC
CASSQIDMGLAAYNEQFF
>TRBV27|TRBD2|-|TRBJ2-3
TGTGCCAGCAGTTCATCGACTAGCGGTGATACGCAGTATTTT
CASSSSTSGDTQYF
>TRBV5-1|TRBD1|-|TRBJ2-5
TGCGCCAGCAGCTTGGGGGACAGGGGAAGGGAGACCCAGTACTTC
CASSLGDRGRETQYF
>TRBV7-9|TRBD2|-|TRBJ2-4
TGTGCCAGCAGCCTTTCAGGACTAGCATTTGGTGTTCAGTACTTC
CASSLSGLAFGVQYF
>TRBV4-2|TRBD2|-|TRBJ2-5
TGTGCCAGCAGCCAAGATTCCCTAGCGGGAGGTAGGGAGACCCAGTACTTC
CASSQDSLAGGRETQYF
>TRBV6-5|TRBD1|-|TRBJ1-1
TGTGCCAGCAGTTTCTACAGGGGGAACACTGAAGCTTTCTTT
CASSFYRGNTEAFF
>TRBV28|TRBD1|-|TRBJ1-2
TGTGCCAGCACCCCCACCGGGACAGGGACGCACTATGGCTACACCTTC
CASTPTGTGTHYGYTF
>TRBV19|TRBD1|few|TRBJ1-5
TGTGCCAGTAGTTCGCCACAGGGGGGAAAGCAGCCCCAGCATTTT
CASSSPQGGKQPQHF
>TRBV7-9|-|-|TRBJ2-1
TGTGCCAGCAGCTTACTTCCGGGAAGCCCCTACAATGAGCAGTTCTTC
CASSLLPGSPYNEQFF
>TRBV2|TRBD1|-|TRBJ1-4
TGTGCCAGCAGTGGAAGGACAGGGACTTTTGAAAAACTGTTTTTT
CASSGRTGTFEKLFF
>TRBV20-1|-|-|TRBJ2-7
TGCAGTGCTGGCAGGGCCTACGAGCAGTACTTC
CSAGRAYEQYF
>TRBV9|-|-|TRBJ2-1
TGTGCCAGCAGCGTAGAGGGGCTAGCGTTTACCTACAATGAGCAGTTCTTC
CASSVEGLAFTYNEQFF
>TRBV4-1|TRBD1|once|TRBJ2-2
TGCGCCAGCAGCCAAGTTCCCGGGACAGGGGGAACCGGGGAGCTGTTTTTT
CASSQVPGTGGTGELFF
>TRBV7-9|-|-|TRBJ2-7
TGTGCCAGCAGCTTCAGTACCTACGAGCAGTACTTC
CASSFSTYEQYF
>TRBV10-3|-|few|TRBJ2-2
TGTGCCATCAGTGAGTCGAGGAGGGGAGGCCTGAACACCGGGGAGCTGTTTTTT
CAISESRRGGLNTGELFF
>TRBV5-1|-|-|TRBJ1-4
TGCGCCAGCAGCGAGCAGGGGCCGACTAATGAAAAACTGTTTTTT
CASSEQGPTNEKLFF
>TRBV28|-|-|TRBJ2-7
TGTGCCAGCAGACCCCCTTTGGAGGAGCAGTACTTC
CASRPPLEEQYF
>TRBV5-1|-|-|TRBJ1-3
TGCGCCAGCAGCTTTGAGGGTCTATCAGGAAACACCATATATTTT
CASSFEGLSGNTIYF
>TRBV25-1|TRBD2|-|TRBJ2-2
TGTGCCAGCAGTGAACCCAATCTAGCGGGAGCGAACACCGGGGAGCTGTTTTTT
CASSEPNLAGANTGELFF
>TRBV19|TRBD1|few|TRBJ2-3
TGTGCCAGTAGTATAGGCCCGGCCCGGACAGGGGTGCGGGCAGATACGCAGTATTTT
CASSIGPARTGVRADTQYF
>TRBV7-9|TRBD1|-|TRBJ1-2
TGTGCCAGCAGCCCCGGACAGGGAGGCTCTGGCTACACCTTC
CASSPGQGGSGYTF
>TRBV15|-|-|TRBJ1-1
TGTGCCACCAGCAGGGAGCGTGGCCCCAACACTGAAGCTTTCTTT
CATSRERGPNTEAFF
>TRBV5-6|TRBD2|-|TRBJ2-7
TGTGCCAGCAGCTTGGACCTAGCGGGTTCCCCCTACGAGCAGTACTTC
CASSLDLAGSPYEQYF
>TRBV4-1|TRBD2|-|TRBJ2-7
TGCGCCAGCAGCAGCAAGCGGGAGCGTTCCTACGAGCAGTACTTC
CASSSKRERSYEQYF
>TRBV27|TRBD2|-|TRBJ2-1
TGTGCCAGCAGTGCGGGACTAGCGCGCTTCTTC
CASSAGLARFF
>TRBV5-1|-|-|TRBJ1-1
TGCGCCAGCAGCTTGGTAGGGGGGGTCACTGAAGCTTTCTTT
CASSLVGGVTEAFF
>TRBV21-1|-|-|TRBJ2-1
TGTGCCAGCAGCAAAGTAGGACTAGCGGGAGTAAATGAGCAGTTCTTC
CASSKVGLAGVNEQFF
>TRBV5-1|-|once|TRBJ2-7
TGCGCCAGCAGCGATCCGCAGGGGTCCGACGAGCAGTACTTC
CASSDPQGSDEQYF
>TRBV6-5|-|few|TRBJ2-7
TGTGCCAGTGGCAGGGTGTACGAGCAGTACTTC
CASGRVYEQYF
>TRBV9|-|few|TRBJ2-7
TGTGCCAGCAGCGTAGCTGTAGGGGTGGGCTACGAGCAGTACTTC
CASSVAVGVGYEQYF